The rows below give T cell receptor beta chains drawn from one sample of a study of blood T cell repertoires in COVID-19. Clones were read by immunoSEQ multiplex PCR, and TCRdb kept only the in-frame ones, dropping some. This sample carries roughly 230,000 clones, around 84% of them seen once, and the ten largest clones take about 0.91%. Sequencing used peripheral blood. All receptors come from a man between 40 and 49 years old with acute or convalescent COVID-19. Both conserved end residues are trimmed from each CDR3.

>TRBJ2-1|15|TRBV7-2
ASSPGVRGGDRNEQF
>TRBJ2-1|13|TRBV27
ASSQSGGSYNEQF
>TRBJ2-7|13|TRBV4-3
ASSQVDREPYEQY
>TRBJ1-1|13|TRBV5-1
ASSYQDRGLGEAF
>TRBJ1-6|11|TRBV19
ASSTVRNSPLH
>TRBJ1-5|12|TRBV6-5
ASASTGPNQPQH
>TRBJ1-4|14|TRBV15
ATSRDRQGGNEKLF
>TRBJ1-1|11|TRBV27
ASSLGQNTEAF
>TRBJ2-3|12|TRBV4-2
ASRGLGPTDTQY
>TRBJ2-7|11|TRBV7-2
ASSLIRGDEQY
>TRBJ1-1|11|TRBV6-5
ASYRELNTEAF
>TRBJ1-5|12|TRBV4-1
ASSQTQGNQPQH
>TRBJ2-4|10|TRBV6-5
ASRGTVDIQY
>TRBJ2-2|13|TRBV5-6
ASSSPGSHTGELF
>TRBJ2-2|11|TRBV7-3
ASSLTQSGELF
>TRBJ2-7|12|TRBV6-4
ASSPGTGGDEQY
>TRBJ1-2|13|TRBV6-6
ASSGQGESSYGYT
>TRBJ1-1|11|TRBV19
ASSYQGNTEAF
>TRBJ1-2|9|TRBV20-1
SAISGVGYT
>TRBJ1-4|17|TRBV6-1
ASSVIDRVMIPGNEKLF
>TRBJ2-1|13|TRBV11-2
ASSLEGQPHNEQF
>TRBJ2-7|11|TRBV5-4
ASSLAQGAEQY
>TRBJ1-1|12|TRBV6-5
ASRRTGTDTEAF
>TRBJ1-2|13|TRBV30
AWSGGQGVIYGYT
>TRBJ1-2|14|TRBV7-9
ASSLASGGRRNGYT
>TRBJ1-5|13|TRBV18
ASSAGQGSNQPQH
>TRBJ2-7|11|TRBV2
ASSPQQGSEQY
>TRBJ1-4|10|TRBV7-9
ASSSPFQVLF
>TRBJ1-4|14|TRBV5-6
ASSEGTGTRNEKLF
>TRBJ2-1|11|TRBV12-5
ASAMDSYNEQF
>TRBJ1-1|13|TRBV14
ASSQRTARDTEAF
>TRBJ2-2|9|TRBV30
AWEGAGELF
>TRBJ1-3|14|TRBV5-4
ASSLGTGFPGNTIY
>TRBJ2-7|15|TRBV4-1
ASSQEAGGGASYEQY
>TRBJ2-1|13|TRBV2
ASRSRLAGVNEQF
>TRBJ2-3|13|TRBV7-3
ASSRVAGGLNTQY
>TRBJ2-1|13|TRBV24-1
ATSDAGGPAVEQF
>TRBJ1-2|10|TRBV4-2
ASRRDAGGYT
>TRBJ2-7|18|TRBV5-3
ARSLAAGGGWVCSIYEQY
>TRBJ1-6|12|TRBV10-3
AISGTENNSPLH
>TRBJ1-5|13|TRBV7-8
ASSLAKGPYQPQH
>TRBJ1-1|12|TRBV11-2
ASSLDNRDTEAF
>TRBJ2-5|13|TRBV6-2/TRBV6-3
ASSLGTSGGETQY
>TRBJ1-2|13|TRBV11-2
ASSLNIGGVYGYT
>TRBJ2-1|14|TRBV7-2
ASSLEGAASYNEQF
>TRBJ1-6|14|TRBV27
ASSLSIQGSRSPLH
>TRBJ1-1|11|TRBV12-3/TRBV12-4
ASSLGANRDAF
>TRBJ2-7|13|TRBV7-2
ASNFRTSGGYEQY